The 20 T cell receptor beta chains given below trace back to one sample, sequenced in a study of cytotoxic CD8 clonotypes in ibrutinib-treated CLL. Some clones are missing from TCRdb's copy, which holds only in-frame ones; the method was immunoSEQ multiplex PCR. The sample holds roughly 130,000 clones, 79% seen once. The specimen was PBMCs, collected after 12 months of ibrutinib treatment. The source of these receptors is a human donor with chronic lymphocytic leukemia.

The chain employs TRBV6-5 and TRBJ2-1; tentative D call: TRBD2 (5 bases). The V gene lost 4 bases and the J gene lost 5 bases, with 15 bases spanning the gap. CDR1 and CDR2 from the germline V gene are MNHEY and SVGAGI. The length of the CDR3 is 15 residues. The CDR3 here is CASSSGLASNNEQFF. The CDR3 nucleotides read TGTGCCAGCAGTTCGGGTCTAGCATCCAACAATGAGCAGTTCTTC.

V gene TRBV27 combines with J gene TRBJ2-7; D not resolved. The germline gives CDR1 MNHEY, CDR2 SMNVEV (reference sequence). V was clipped by 5 bases and J by 4 bases, with 15 bases between them. The CDR3 sequence is 14 residues long. For the CDR3, the DNA is TGTGCCAGCAGTCCCAGGCGTCCTACATACGAGCAGTACTTC. This encodes CASSPRRPTYEQYF.

The rearrangement links TRBV5-3 to TRBJ1-1; 8 nucleotides agree with TRBD1. TRBV5-3 is an ORF for which the function is uncertain. V shed 3 bases and J 4 bases; nucleotides not matched to a gene: 20. This CDR3 contains 19 residues. CDR3 DNA sequence: TGTGCCAGAAGCTCGACGGACAGGGAAAACGTATGGGCAGGCACTGAAGCTTTCTTT. Its translation is CARSSTDRENVWAGTEAFF.

The genes are TRBV5-5 and TRBJ1-1; no firm D call. CDR3 size: 13 residues. The germline gives CDR1 SGHKS, CDR2 YYEKEE (reference sequence). V gave up 0 bases and J gave up 0 bases, with 3 bases separating them. CDR3 region: CASSLVVNTEAFF. CDR3 in DNA: TGTGCCAGCAGCTTGGTGGTGAACACTGAAGCTTTCTTT.

This clone was seen only once. The CDR3 protein is CASSSSVTGELFF. CDR3 coding DNA: TGTGCCAGCAGCTCTAGTGTCACCGGGGAGCTGTTTTTT. The J gene is TRBJ2-2, the V gene TRBV7-2; D ambiguous. Germline V lookup: CDR1 SGHTA, CDR2 FQGNSA. CDR3 length: 13 residues. Trimming took off 4 bases at V and 4 bases at J, with 7 bases between the two ends. The whole variable domain, filled in from reference TRBV7-2 and TRBJ2-2, reads GAGVSQSPSNKVTEKGKDVELRCDPISGHTALYWYRQSLGQGLEFLIYFQGNSAPDKSGLPSDRFSAERTGGSVSTLTIQRTQQEDSAVYLCASSSSVTGELFFGEGSRLTVL.

This clone was found once. J is TRBJ2-7 and V is TRBV4-1; D gene uncertain. From germline, CDR1 is MGHRA and CDR2 YSYEKL. The CDR3 spans 15 residues. V was clipped by 0 bases and J by 0 bases, with 9 bases between them. CDR3 residues: CASSQDSINSYEQYF. Written as DNA, the CDR3 is TGCGCCAGCAGCCAAGATTCTATAAACTCCTACGAGCAGTACTTC.

The V call is TRBV6-1, the J call TRBJ2-1; TRBD1 might be the D (6 bases). V lost 7 bases to trimming and J lost 5 bases, with 18 bases between them. This CDR3 has 15 amino acids. Germline V gene sequence: CDR1 MNHNS, CDR2 SASEGT. The CDR3 spells CASTLRGRGDNEQFF. The CDR3 nucleotides are TGTGCCAGCACTCTAAGGGGCAGGGGAGACAATGAGCAGTTCTTC.

Written as DNA, the CDR3 is TGCGCCAGCAGCTCAATACTAGCGGATGAGCAGTTCTTC. Amino acid sequence: CASSSILADEQFF. The V gene is TRBV5-1, the J gene TRBJ2-1, with 8 bases that match TRBD2. Trimming removed 3 bases from V and 8 bases from J; junction bases left unmatched: 4. The germline gives CDR1 SGHRS, CDR2 YFSETQ. The CDR3 extends over 13 amino acids.

This chain connects TRBV12-5 to TRBJ2-1, with D possibly TRBD2 on 5 matching bases. The CDR3 loop spans 18 amino acids. Trimming left V 6 bases short and J 2 bases short, with 23 bases between. The germline CDR1 and CDR2 sequences are LGHNT and FRNRAP. CDR3 DNA sequence: TGTGCTAGTGGGTCCACAAAGCCGAGCGGTATTCCCTACAATGAGCAGTTCTTC. This sequence encodes CASGSTKPSGIPYNEQFF.

The J gene is TRBJ2-3, the V gene TRBV7-2; 8 nucleotides match TRBD2. CDR1 is SGHTA and CDR2 is FQGNSA in the germline V gene. The CDR3 is 15 residues long. V was pared by 5 bases and J by 1 base, with 5 bases of the junction left unmatched. The CDR3 bases are TGTGCCAGCAGCCTTAGCGGGGCTGGCACAGATACGCAGTATTTT. Encoded protein: CASSLSGAGTDTQYF. Full variable domain (outside the CDR3, taken from reference TRBV7-2 and TRBJ2-3): GAGVSQSPSNKVTEKGKDVELRCDPISGHTALYWYRQSLGQGLEFLIYFQGNSAPDKSGLPSDRFSAERTGGSVSTLTIQRTQQEDSAVYLCASSLSGAGTDTQYFGPGTRLTVL.

J is TRBJ2-7 and V is TRBV7-9; D gene ambiguous. Germline lookup yields CDR1 SEHNR and CDR2 FQNEAQ (reference sequence). Trimming removed 5 bases at V and 4 bases at J, with 12 bases between. This CDR3 contains 13 residues. CDR3: CASSTGLGYEQYF. The CDR3 DNA sequence: TGTGCCAGCAGCACCGGGTTAGGGTACGAGCAGTACTTC. Looking up the rest from reference TRBV7-9 and TRBJ2-7 gives the full variable domain: DTGVSQNPRHKITKRGQNVTFRCDPISEHNRLYWYRQTLGQGPEFLTYFQNEAQLEKSRLLSDRFSAERPKGSFSTLEIQRTEQGDSAMYLCASSTGLGYEQYFGPGTRLTVT.

The chain has TRBV10-3 and TRBJ2-1; D is uncertain. Between the trimmed V and J ends, which lost 10 bases and 7 bases, there was a span of 11 bases. Germline CDR1 ENHRY, CDR2 SYGVKD. CDR3 size: 11 residues. The CDR3 DNA reads as TGTGCCACCGGCGCCCTTAATGAGCAGTTCTTC. It is translated as CATGALNEQFF.

This clone appeared a few times. J is TRBJ1-5 and V is TRBV11-2; D uncertain. Germline V gives CDR1 SGHAT, CDR2 FQNNGV. This CDR3 comprises 16 residues. The germline V and J ends were trimmed by 1 base and 1 base, with 11 bases remaining between them. CDR3 region: CASSLGTALSNQPQHF. CDR3 bases: TGTGCCAGCAGCTTAGGCACAGCCTTGAGCAATCAGCCCCAGCATTTT.

This clone turned up a few times. The V and J genes are TRBV7-9 and TRBJ1-4; 8 bases map to TRBD1. The germline CDR1 and CDR2 sequences are SEHNR and FQNEAQ (reference sequence). CDR3 length: 16 residues. V shed 5 bases, J shed 3 bases, and the junction held 8 bases outside the gene matches. CDR3 sequence: CASSPLQGAANEKLFF. In DNA form, the CDR3 reads TGTGCCAGCAGCCCGCTGCAGGGGGCGGCTAATGAAAAACTGTTTTTT.

The chain is built from TRBV28 and TRBJ1-4; D perhaps matches TRBD1 (5 bases). Germline values: CDR1 MDHEN, CDR2 SYDVKM. Trimming took 5 bases from V and 5 from J, leaving 15 bases between them. The CDR3 covers 15 residues. DNA of the CDR3: TGTGCCAGCAGTCCCTCGTGGGGCCAGAATGAAAAACTGTTTTTT. Its protein product is CASSPSWGQNEKLFF.

This clone appeared a few times. CDR3: CASSAGVSGIGYTF. The CDR3, as DNA: TGCGCCAGCAGTGCGGGGGTTAGTGGGATCGGCTACACCTTC. The chain carries TRBV10-1 and TRBJ1-2; weak D call: TRBD1 (5 bases). The CDR3 is 14 residues long. The V gene's germline CDR1 is WNHNN and CDR2 SYGVQD (reference sequence). V lost 4 bases to trimming and J lost 8 bases, with 17 bases between them.

The V and J genes are TRBV30 and TRBJ2-7; 7 bases are shared with TRBD1. This CDR3 has 15 residues. The V and J ends lost 3 bases and 0 bases, in that order; junction bases with no gene match: 8. The germline CDR1 and CDR2 sequences are GTSNPN and SVGIG (reference sequence). The CDR3 DNA is TGTGCCTGGAGCGACGGGACAGTGTCCTCCTACGAGCAGTACTTC. Protein: CAWSDGTVSSYEQYF.

V usage is TRBV27 and J usage is TRBJ2-5; D perhaps matches TRBD2 (7 bases). CDR1 and CDR2 from the germline V gene are MNHEY and SMNVEV (reference sequence). This CDR3 region has 15 residues. With 3 bases removed from V and 2 bases from J, the gap between germline ends came to 13 bases. The CDR3 protein is CASSFRGGLQETQYF. CDR3 nucleotide sequence: TGTGCCAGCAGTTTTAGGGGGGGGTTGCAAGAGACCCAGTACTTC.

The chain couples TRBV29-1 to TRBJ2-5; 13 bases map to TRBD2. The CDR3 sequence is 15 residues long. The germline V gene encodes CDR1 SQVTM and CDR2 ANQGSEA. J lost 5 bases, V lost 4 bases, and 7 bases had no gene match. The CDR3 loop is CSVGDGLAGDETQYF. The CDR3 nucleotides are TGCAGCGTTGGTGACGGACTAGCGGGAGATGAGACCCAGTACTTC.

This clone was observed a single time. CDR3 sequence (DNA): TGTGCCAGCAGCCACCACCTAGCGGGAGGGCAAACAGATACGCAGTATTTT. This sequence encodes CASSHHLAGGQTDTQYF. V gene TRBV5-6 combines with J gene TRBJ2-3, with 12 nucleotides matching TRBD2. The ends lost 4 bases at V and 3 bases at J; junction bases unmatched: 9. The CDR3 is 17 amino acids. CDR1 and CDR2 (germline): SGHDT, YYEEEE.